This entry is about one TCR beta chain. Its antigen remains unidentified. Trimming pared 4 bases from V and 5 bases from J, leaving 17 bases between. Germline-derived CDR1 and CDR2 are PRHDT and FYEKMQ (reference sequence). This CDR3 region has 15 residues. This sample is drawn from a study of cytomegalovirus exposure and HLA in healthy donors. Study overall: HLA-typed donors were the source of around 80 million unique TCRs, which an early data release held. Study-wide findings and caveats: Versus the roughly 690-donor mean, an Asian-associated ancestry cluster reportedly showed fewer N-insertions in a later analysis. In a later analysis, TCR beta V- and J-gene trimming showed a link to a missense DCLRE1C variant.

Primers: 60 Vbeta forward and 13 Jbeta reverse. Sequenced by immunoSEQ multiplex PCR; TCRdb stores in-frame clones only, minus some. The sample holds around 120,000 clones; 65% to 90% are singletons and the top ten take roughly 1.2%. Input material: PBMCs. The chain employs TRBV13 and TRBJ1-2, with D unresolved. The TCR originated in a girl aged 2 to 9 in good health and CMV-seronegative. CDR3 coding DNA: TGTGCCAGCAGCTCTCAGGTGCGCGGACTATATGGCTACACCTTC. It encodes CASSSQVRGLYGYTF.